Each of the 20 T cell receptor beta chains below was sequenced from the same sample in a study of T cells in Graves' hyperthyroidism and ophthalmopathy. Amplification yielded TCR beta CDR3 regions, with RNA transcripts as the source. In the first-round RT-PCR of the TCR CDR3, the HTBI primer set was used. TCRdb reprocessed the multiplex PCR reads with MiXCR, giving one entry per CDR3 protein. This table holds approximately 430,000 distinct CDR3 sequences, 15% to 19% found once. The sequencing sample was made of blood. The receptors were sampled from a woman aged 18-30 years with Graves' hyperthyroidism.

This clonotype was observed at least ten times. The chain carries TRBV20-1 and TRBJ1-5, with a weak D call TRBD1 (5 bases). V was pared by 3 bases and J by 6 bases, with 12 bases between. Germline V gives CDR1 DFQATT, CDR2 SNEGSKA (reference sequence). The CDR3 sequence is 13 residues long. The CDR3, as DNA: TGCAGTGCTAGGGGAACAGGCTTTCAGCCCCAGCATTTT. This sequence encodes CSARGTGFQPQHF.

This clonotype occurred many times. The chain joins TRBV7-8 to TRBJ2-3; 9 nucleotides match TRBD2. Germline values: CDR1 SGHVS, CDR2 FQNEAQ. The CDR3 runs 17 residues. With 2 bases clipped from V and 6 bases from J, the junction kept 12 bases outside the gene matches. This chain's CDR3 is CASSLRGGGATWDTQYF. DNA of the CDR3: TGTGCCAGCAGCTTACGGGGCGGGGGGGCCACATGGGATACGCAGTATTTT.

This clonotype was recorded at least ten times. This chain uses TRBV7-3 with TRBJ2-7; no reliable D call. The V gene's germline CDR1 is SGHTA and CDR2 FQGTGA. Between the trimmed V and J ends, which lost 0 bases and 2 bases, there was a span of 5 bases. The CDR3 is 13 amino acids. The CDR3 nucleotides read TGTGCCAGCAGCTTAACCGTGGCCTACGAGCAGTACTTC. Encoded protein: CASSLTVAYEQYF.

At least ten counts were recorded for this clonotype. The DNA of the CDR3 is TGTGCCAGCAGTTCTTTCGGGCGGGAGAACGGGGAGCTGTTTTTT. Translated, it gives CASSSFGRENGELFF. The chain carries TRBV28 and TRBJ2-2, with TRBD2 matching over 7 bases. Trimming cost V 4 bases and J 7 bases; bases outside gene matches: 9. The CDR3 covers 15 residues. Germline V gives CDR1 MDHEN, CDR2 SYDVKM.

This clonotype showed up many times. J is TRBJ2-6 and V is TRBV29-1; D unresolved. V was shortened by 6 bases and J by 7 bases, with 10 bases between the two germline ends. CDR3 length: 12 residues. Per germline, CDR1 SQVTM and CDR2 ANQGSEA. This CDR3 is CSVDGPANVLTF. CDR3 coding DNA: TGCAGCGTCGACGGGCCCGCCAACGTCCTGACTTTC.

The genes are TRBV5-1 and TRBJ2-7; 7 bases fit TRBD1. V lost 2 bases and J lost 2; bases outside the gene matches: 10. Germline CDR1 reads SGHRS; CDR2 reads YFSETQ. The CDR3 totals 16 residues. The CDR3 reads CASSLFGTEDTYEQYF. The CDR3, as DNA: TGCGCCAGCAGCTTATTCGGGACAGAAGACACCTACGAGCAGTACTTC.

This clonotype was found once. CDR3 loop: CASSEVRAETDTIYF. CDR3 bases: TGTGCCAGCAGTGAGGTGCGGGCGGAGACGGACACCATATATTTT. The chain joins TRBV6-1 to TRBJ1-3; D is undetermined. The CDR3 covers 15 residues. In germline, CDR1 is MNHNS, CDR2 SASEGT. V was trimmed by 3 bases and J by 8 bases, leaving 17 bases between them.

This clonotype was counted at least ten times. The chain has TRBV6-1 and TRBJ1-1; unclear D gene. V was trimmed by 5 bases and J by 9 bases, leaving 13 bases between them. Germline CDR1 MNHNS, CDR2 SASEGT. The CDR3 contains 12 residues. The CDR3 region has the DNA TGTGCCAGCAGTTACGCGCCGGGCCAAGCTTTCTTT. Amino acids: CASSYAPGQAFF.

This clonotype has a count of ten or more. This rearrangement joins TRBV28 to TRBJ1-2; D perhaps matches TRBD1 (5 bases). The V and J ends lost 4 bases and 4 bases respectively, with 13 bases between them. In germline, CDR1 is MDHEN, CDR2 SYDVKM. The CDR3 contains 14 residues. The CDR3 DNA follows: TGTGCCAGCAGTTCGGGGCAGCCGCGCTATGGCTACACCTTC. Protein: CASSSGQPRYGYTF.

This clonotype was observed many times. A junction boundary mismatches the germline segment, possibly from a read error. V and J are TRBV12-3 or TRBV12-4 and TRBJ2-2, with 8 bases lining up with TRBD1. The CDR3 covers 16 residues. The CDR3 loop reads CASNLVAGGRTGELFF. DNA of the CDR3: TGTGCCAGCAATTTAGTGGCAGGGGGCAGAACCGGGGAGCTGTTTTTT.

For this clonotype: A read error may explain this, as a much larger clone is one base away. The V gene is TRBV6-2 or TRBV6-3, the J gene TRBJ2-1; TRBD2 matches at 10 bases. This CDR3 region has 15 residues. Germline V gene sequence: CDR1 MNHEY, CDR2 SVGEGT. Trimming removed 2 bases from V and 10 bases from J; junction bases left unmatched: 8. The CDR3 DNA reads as TGTGCCAGCAGTTACGTAGCGGGGGGTTCATACGAGCAGTTCTTC. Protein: CASSYVAGGSYEQFF.

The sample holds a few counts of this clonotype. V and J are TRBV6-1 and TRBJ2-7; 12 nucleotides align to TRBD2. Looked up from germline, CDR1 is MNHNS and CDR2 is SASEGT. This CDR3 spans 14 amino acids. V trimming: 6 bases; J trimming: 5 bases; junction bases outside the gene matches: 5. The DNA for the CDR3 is TGTGCCAGCAGCGGACTAGCGGGATGGGACGAGCAGTACTTC. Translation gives CASSGLAGWDEQYF.

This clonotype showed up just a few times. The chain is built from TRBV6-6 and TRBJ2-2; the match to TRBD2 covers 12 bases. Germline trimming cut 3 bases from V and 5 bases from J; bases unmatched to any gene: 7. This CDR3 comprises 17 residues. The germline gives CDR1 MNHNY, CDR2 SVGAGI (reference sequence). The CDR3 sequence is CASSYSGLAGQTGELFF. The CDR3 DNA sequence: TGTGCCAGCAGTTATTCCGGACTAGCGGGACAAACCGGGGAGCTGTTTTTT.

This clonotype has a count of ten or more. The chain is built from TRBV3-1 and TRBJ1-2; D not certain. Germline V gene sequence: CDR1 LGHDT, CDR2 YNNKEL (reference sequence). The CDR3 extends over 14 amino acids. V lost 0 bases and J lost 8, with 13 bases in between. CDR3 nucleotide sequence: TGTGCCAGCAGCCAAGAGTGGGTTTATGGAGGCTACACCTTC. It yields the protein CASSQEWVYGGYTF.

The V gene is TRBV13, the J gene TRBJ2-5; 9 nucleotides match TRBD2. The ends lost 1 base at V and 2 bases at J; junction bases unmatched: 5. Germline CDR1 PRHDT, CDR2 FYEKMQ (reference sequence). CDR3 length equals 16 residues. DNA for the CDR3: TGTGCCAGCAGCTTAGCGGCTAGCGGGGATCAAGAGACCCAGTACTTC. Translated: CASSLAASGDQETQYF.

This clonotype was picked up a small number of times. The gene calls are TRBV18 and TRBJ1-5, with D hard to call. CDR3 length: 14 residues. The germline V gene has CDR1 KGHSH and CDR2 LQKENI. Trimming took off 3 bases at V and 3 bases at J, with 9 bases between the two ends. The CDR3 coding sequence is TGTGCCAGCTCACCCGGACCGGACAATCAGCCCCAGCATTTT. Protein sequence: CASSPGPDNQPQHF.

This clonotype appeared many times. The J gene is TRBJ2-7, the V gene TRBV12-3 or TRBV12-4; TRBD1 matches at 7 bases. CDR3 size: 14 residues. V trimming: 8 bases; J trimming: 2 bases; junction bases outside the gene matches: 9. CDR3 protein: CASAPTGIPYEQYF. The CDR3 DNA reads TGTGCCAGCGCCCCGACAGGGATTCCCTACGAGCAGTACTTC.

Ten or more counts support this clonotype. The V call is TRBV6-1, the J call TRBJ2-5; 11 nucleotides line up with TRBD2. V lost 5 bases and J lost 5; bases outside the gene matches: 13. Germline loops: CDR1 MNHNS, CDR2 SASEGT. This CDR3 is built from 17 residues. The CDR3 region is CASSSPPVLAGEETQYF. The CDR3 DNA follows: TGTGCCAGCAGTTCCCCGCCCGTACTAGCGGGGGAGGAGACCCAGTACTTC.

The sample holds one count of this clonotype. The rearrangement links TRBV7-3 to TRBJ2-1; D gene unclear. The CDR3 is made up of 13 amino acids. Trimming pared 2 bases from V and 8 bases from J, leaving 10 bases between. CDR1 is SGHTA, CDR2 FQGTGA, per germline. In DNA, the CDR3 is TGTGCCAGCAGCTTAGACGCCGGCGATGAGCAGTTCTTC. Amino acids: CASSLDAGDEQFF.

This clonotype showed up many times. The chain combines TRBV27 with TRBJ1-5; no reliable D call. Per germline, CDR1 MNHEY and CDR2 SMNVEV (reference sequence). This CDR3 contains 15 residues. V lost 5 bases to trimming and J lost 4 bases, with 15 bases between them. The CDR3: CASSPLWQSNQPQHF. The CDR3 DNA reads TGTGCCAGCAGTCCTTTATGGCAATCTAATCAGCCCCAGCATTTT.